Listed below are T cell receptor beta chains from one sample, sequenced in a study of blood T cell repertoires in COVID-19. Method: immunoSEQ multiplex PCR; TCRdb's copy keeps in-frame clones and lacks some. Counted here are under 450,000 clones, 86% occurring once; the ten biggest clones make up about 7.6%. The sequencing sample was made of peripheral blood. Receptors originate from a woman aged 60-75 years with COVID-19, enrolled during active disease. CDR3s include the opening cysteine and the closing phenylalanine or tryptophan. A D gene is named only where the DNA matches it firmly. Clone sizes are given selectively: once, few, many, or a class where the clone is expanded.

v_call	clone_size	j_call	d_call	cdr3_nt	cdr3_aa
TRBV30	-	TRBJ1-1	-	TGTGCCTGGAGTGTGGCAGGGCACACTGAAGCTTTCTTT	CAWSVAGHTEAFF
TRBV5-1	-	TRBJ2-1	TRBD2	TGCGCCAGCAGGTCTTTCAGCGGGGGAACCTACAATGAGCAGTTCTTC	CASRSFSGGTYNEQFF
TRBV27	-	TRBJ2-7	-	TGTGCCAGCAGTTTAGGCCCCCCGGGAGTCTACGAGCAGTACTTC	CASSLGPPGVYEQYF
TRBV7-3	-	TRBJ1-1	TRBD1	TGTGCCTGCGGACAGGCCCGGGGCACTGAAGCTTTCTTT	CACGQARGTEAFF
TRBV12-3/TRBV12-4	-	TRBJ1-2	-	TGTGCCAGCAATCTCAGCGGGGGCTATGGCTACACCTTC	CASNLSGGYGYTF
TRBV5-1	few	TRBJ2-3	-	TGCGCCAGCAGCTGGTCAGGTGGAGGCTTAAGCACAGATACGCAGTATTTT	CASSWSGGGLSTDTQYF
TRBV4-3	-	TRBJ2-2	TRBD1	TGCGCCAGCAGCCATGATCTTCCGACAGGGGGTAACACCGGGGAGCTGTTTTTT	CASSHDLPTGGNTGELFF
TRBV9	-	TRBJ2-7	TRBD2	TGTGCCAGCAGCGTAGGCCTAGCGGGGGCCAACGAGCAGTACTTC	CASSVGLAGANEQYF
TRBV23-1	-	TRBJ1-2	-	TGCGCCAGCAGACGGTCTAGCCCTAACTATGGCTACACCTTC	CASRRSSPNYGYTF
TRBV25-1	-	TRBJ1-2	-	TGTGCCAGCAGTCCCACAGCCAACTATGGCTACACCTTC	CASSPTANYGYTF
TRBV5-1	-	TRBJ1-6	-	TGCGCCAGCATGAGGACAGATAATTCACCCCTCCACTTT	CASMRTDNSPLHF
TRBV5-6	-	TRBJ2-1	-	TGTGCCAGCAGCTCAGGGGTGGGGAGTGAGCAGTTCTTC	CASSSGVGSEQFF
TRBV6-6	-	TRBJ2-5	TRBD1	TGTGCCAGCACTCCCAGGGACAGGGGCAGGGGAGAGACCCAGTACTTC	CASTPRDRGRGETQYF
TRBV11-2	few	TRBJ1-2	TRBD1	TGTGCCAGCAGCGGGACAGGGGTCTATGGCTACACCTTC	CASSGTGVYGYTF
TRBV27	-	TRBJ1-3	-	TGTGCCAGCAGTTTAGGTGCGGGGAGTGGAAACACCATATATTTT	CASSLGAGSGNTIYF
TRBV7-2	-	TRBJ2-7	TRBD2	TGTGCCAGCAGCTTAAACGCGGGGGTAGCCTACGAGCAGTACTTC	CASSLNAGVAYEQYF
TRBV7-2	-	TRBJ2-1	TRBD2	TGTGCCAGCAGCTTAGAGAGCGGGGGGGCTTACAATGAGCAGTTCTTC	CASSLESGGAYNEQFF
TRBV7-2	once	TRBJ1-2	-	TGTGCCAGCAGCTTAGGGGGAGGCACTAAATATGGCTACACCTTC	CASSLGGGTKYGYTF
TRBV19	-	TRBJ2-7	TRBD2	TGTGCCAGTAGTGATCCCTGGCGGGGGGGCTACGAGCAGTACTTC	CASSDPWRGGYEQYF
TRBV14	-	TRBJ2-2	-	TGTGCCAGCAGCCAAGAGTACAGCACCGGGGAGCTGTTTTTT	CASSQEYSTGELFF
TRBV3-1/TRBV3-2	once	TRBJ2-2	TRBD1	TGTGCCAGCAGCCAGATCGGGACAGGGGGCTTGAGCACCGGGGAGCTGTTTTTT	CASSQIGTGGLSTGELFF
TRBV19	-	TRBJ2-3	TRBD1	TGTGCCAGTAGTAGAAGACAGGGCAGTTCCCCAGATACGCAGTATTTT	CASSRRQGSSPDTQYF
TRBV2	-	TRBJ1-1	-	TGTGCCAGCCTACAGGGGAACACTGAAGCTTTCTTT	CASLQGNTEAFF
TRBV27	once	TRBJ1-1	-	TGTGCCAGCAGTTTACTGGGCAGTGAAGCTTTCTTT	CASSLLGSEAFF
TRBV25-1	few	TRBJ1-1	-	TGTGCCAGCAGTGACGGATCGACAGGACACGCTTTCTTT	CASSDGSTGHAFF
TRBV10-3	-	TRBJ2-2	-	TGTGCCATCAGCGGGACTCCAGGTGGCGGGGAGCTGTTTTTT	CAISGTPGGGELFF
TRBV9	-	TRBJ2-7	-	TGTGCCAGCAGCGTTGAGGGTAGCGCCAGCTCCTACGAGCAGTACTTC	CASSVEGSASSYEQYF
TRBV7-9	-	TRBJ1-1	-	TGTGCCAGCAGCTTTCTGACAGAGAACACTGAAGCTTTCTTT	CASSFLTENTEAFF
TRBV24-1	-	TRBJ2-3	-	TGTGCCACCAGTGACTGGACCGGGATTGGTACGCAGTATTTT	CATSDWTGIGTQYF
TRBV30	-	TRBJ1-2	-	TGTGCCTCCATCGCAGGGTTCTATGGCTACACCTTC	CASIAGFYGYTF
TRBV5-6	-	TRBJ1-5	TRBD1	TGTGCCAGCAGCTTGAGGACAGGGGCTGATTATAGCAATCAGCCCCAGCATTTT	CASSLRTGADYSNQPQHF
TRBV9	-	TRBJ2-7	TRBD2	TGTGCCAGCAGCGCCTGGGACACGGCTACGGGGGGGGAGCAGTACTTC	CASSAWDTATGGEQYF
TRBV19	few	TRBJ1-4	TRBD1	TGTGCCAGTAGTATAGCCCCGGGACAGGGGGCTACGCGTGAAAAACTGTTTTTT	CASSIAPGQGATREKLFF
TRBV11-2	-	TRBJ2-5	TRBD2	TGTGCCAGCAGCTTAGAAAGCGGGGGGGCCGCGGAGGAGACCCAGTACTTC	CASSLESGGAAEETQYF
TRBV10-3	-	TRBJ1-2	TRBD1	TGTGCCATCTCGGAACAGGGGGCAGAGGGCTACACCTTC	CAISEQGAEGYTF
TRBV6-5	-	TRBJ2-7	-	TGTGCCAGCAGCGGGGTGGGGTACTTTAGATACGAGCAGTACTTC	CASSGVGYFRYEQYF
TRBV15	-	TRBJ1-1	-	TGTGCCACCAGCGGACACCCCTCGGACACTGAAGCTTTCTTT	CATSGHPSDTEAFF
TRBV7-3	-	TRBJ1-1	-	TGTGCCAGCAGCTTCCTCGGCGGCTTGAACACTGAAGCTTTCTTT	CASSFLGGLNTEAFF
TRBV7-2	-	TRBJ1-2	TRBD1	TGTGCCAGCAGCTTAGGCGGGGACAGAGGGGGCTACACCTTC	CASSLGGDRGGYTF
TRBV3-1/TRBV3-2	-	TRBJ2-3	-	TGTGCCAGCAGCCAAGATCCGACAGATTCTAGCACAGATACGCAGTATTTT	CASSQDPTDSSTDTQYF
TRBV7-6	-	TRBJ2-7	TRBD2	TGTGCCAGTATGACTTTAGCGGGGGGATCCTACGAGCAGTACTTC	CASMTLAGGSYEQYF
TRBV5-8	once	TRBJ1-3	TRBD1	TGTGCCAGCAGCTTGGACAGGGGTTATGGAAACACCATATATTTT	CASSLDRGYGNTIYF
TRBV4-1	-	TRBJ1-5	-	TGCGCCAGCAGCCAAGATCTATGGGGGGTAGAACCCCAGCATTTT	CASSQDLWGVEPQHF
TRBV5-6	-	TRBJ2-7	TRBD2	TGTGCCAGCAGCTTGATGGCGGGGGGCTACGAGCAGTACTTC	CASSLMAGGYEQYF
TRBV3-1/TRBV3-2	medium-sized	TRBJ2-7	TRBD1	TGTGCCAGCAGCCAAGATCCGGCAGGGGGCTACGAGCAGTACTTC	CASSQDPAGGYEQYF
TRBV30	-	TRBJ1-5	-	TGTGCCTGGAGTGCGGGGGAGGGGATCAATCAGCCCCAGCATTTT	CAWSAGEGINQPQHF